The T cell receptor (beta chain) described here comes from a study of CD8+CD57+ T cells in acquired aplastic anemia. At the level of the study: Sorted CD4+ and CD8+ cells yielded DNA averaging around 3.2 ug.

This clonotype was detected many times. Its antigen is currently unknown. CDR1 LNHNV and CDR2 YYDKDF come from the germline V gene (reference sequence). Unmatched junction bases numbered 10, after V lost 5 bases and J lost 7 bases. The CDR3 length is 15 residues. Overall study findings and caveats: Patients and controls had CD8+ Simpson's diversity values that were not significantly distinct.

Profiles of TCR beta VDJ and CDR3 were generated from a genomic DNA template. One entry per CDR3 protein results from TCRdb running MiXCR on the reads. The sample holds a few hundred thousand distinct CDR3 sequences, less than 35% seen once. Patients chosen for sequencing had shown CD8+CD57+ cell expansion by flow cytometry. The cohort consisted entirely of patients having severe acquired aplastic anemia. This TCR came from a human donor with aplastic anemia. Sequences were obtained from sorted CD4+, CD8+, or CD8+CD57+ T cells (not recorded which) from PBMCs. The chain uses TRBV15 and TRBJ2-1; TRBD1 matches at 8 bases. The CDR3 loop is CATSQDRGFWNEQFF. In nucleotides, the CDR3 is TGTGCCACCAGCCAAGACAGGGGCTTCTGGAATGAGCAGTTCTTC.